Shown below are 19 T cell receptor beta chains from a single sample sequenced in a study of CD8 T cells in ankylosing spondylitis. MiXCR, applied by TCRdb to the 5' RACE reads, yields one record per CDR3 protein. The sample lists about 280,000 distinct CDR3 sequences, over 15% occurring once. Sequenced: blood, either unsorted or a sorted T cell fraction (not recorded which). The receptors here all came from a male donor with ankylosing spondylitis or in good health (not recorded which).

This clonotype turned up a few times. V is TRBV5-1 and J is TRBJ2-5; 12 positions match TRBD2. From germline, CDR1 is SGHRS and CDR2 YFSETQ. V was clipped by 2 bases and J by 2 bases; unmatched bases: 4. The CDR3 has 16 residues. The CDR3 is CASSFRLAGAQETQYF. The CDR3 DNA reads TGCGCCAGCAGCTTCCGACTAGCGGGGGCACAAGAGACCCAGTACTTC. Full variable domain (outside the CDR3, taken from reference TRBV5-1 and TRBJ2-5): KAGVTQTPRYLIKTRGQQVTLSCSPISGHRSVSWYQQTPGQGLQFLFEYFSETQRNKGNFPGRFSGRQFSNSRSEMNVSTLELGDSALYLCASSFRLAGAQETQYFGPGTRLLVL.

The sample holds many counts of this clonotype. The chain carries TRBV12-3 or TRBV12-4 and TRBJ1-2; 8 bases line up with TRBD1. CDR3 length: 11 residues. V lost 6 bases, J lost 8 bases, and 2 bases stayed unmatched. CDR3 coding DNA: TGTGCCAGCAGGGGGACAGGAGGCTACACCTTC. This codes for CASRGTGGYTF.

The J gene is TRBJ2-1, the V gene TRBV4-2; D might be TRBD1 (5 bases). Deletions cut 4 bases from V and 7 bases from J, with 29 bases between. Germline V gene lookup returns CDR1 LGHNA and CDR2 YNFKEQ. This CDR3 spans 19 amino acids. CDR3 coding DNA: TGTGCCAGCAGCCTAAAGGGCGCAGATGGGGCTTTGAAGGGGAATGAGCAGTTCTTC. Its translation: CASSLKGADGALKGNEQFF.

This clonotype was counted a few times. CDR3 sequence: CASSFRGGLGTDTQYF. The CDR3 DNA reads as TGTGCCAGCAGCTTTCGCGGGGGCCTGGGCACAGATACGCAGTATTTT. J is TRBJ2-3 and V is TRBV5-5; possible D gene TRBD2, 7 bases. This CDR3 contains 16 residues. V lost 2 bases to trimming and J lost 1 base, with 14 bases between them. CDR1 is SGHKS and CDR2 is YYEKEE in the germline V gene (reference sequence).

The table lists this clonotype with a few counts. This chain joins TRBV12-3 or TRBV12-4 and TRBJ1-3, with D maybe TRBD1 (6 bases). V lost 8 bases to trimming and J lost 4 bases, with 15 bases between them. The CDR3 consists of 14 residues. CDR3 in amino acids: CASLGALQGNTIYF. The DNA for the CDR3 is TGTGCCAGCCTGGGGGCCTTGCAAGGAAACACCATATATTTT.

V and J are TRBV29-1 and TRBJ2-1; TRBD1 agrees at 7 bases. The germline V gene has CDR1 SQVTM and CDR2 ANQGSEA. V was pared by 4 bases and J by 3 bases, with 3 bases of the junction left unmatched. The CDR3 runs to 13 residues. The CDR3 DNA follows: TGCAGCGTTGTGGGACAGTTCTACAATGAGCAGTTCTTC. Protein product: CSVVGQFYNEQFF.

CDR3 nucleotide sequence: TGTGCCAGCAGTACCGGGGCCGGCTATGGCTACACCTTC. This sequence encodes CASSTGAGYGYTF. This chain joins TRBV2 and TRBJ1-2; possibly TRBD1 for D (5 bases). The CDR3 sequence is 13 residues long. CDR1 is SNHLY, CDR2 FYNNEI, per germline. The V end was cut by 5 bases, the J end by 4 bases, with 11 bases between.

This rearrangement joins TRBV7-2 to TRBJ2-4; D is perhaps TRBD2 (6 bases). Deletions cut 5 bases from V and 9 bases from J, with 20 bases between. This CDR3 has 15 residues. Germline values: CDR1 SGHTA, CDR2 FQGNSA. DNA of the CDR3: TGTGCCAGCAGCCCCGAGTTGGGGCGGGGTGGCATTCAGTACTTC. It yields the protein CASSPELGRGGIQYF.

This clonotype came up many times. V is TRBV10-3 and J is TRBJ1-1, with D unclear. Per germline, CDR1 ENHRY and CDR2 SYGVKD. V was trimmed by 6 bases and J by 3 bases, leaving 11 bases between them. This CDR3 region has 13 residues. In DNA form, the CDR3 reads TGTGCCATCAGCAATAACCCGGACACTGAAGCTTTCTTT. Translation: CAISNNPDTEAFF.

The V gene is TRBV10-1, the J gene TRBJ2-1, with 8 bases matching TRBD1. The germline CDR1 and CDR2 sequences are WNHNN and SYGVQD (reference sequence). The V gene end was trimmed by 4 bases and the J gene end by 7 bases; junction bases not matched to a gene: 9. CDR3 length: 15 amino acids. The CDR3 sequence: CASSVNGQGANEQFF. The CDR3 nucleotides are TGCGCCAGCAGTGTAAACGGACAGGGCGCTAATGAGCAGTTCTTC.

In this sample, this clonotype turned up many times. V usage is TRBV24-1 and J usage is TRBJ2-1, with 7 bases lining up with TRBD2. V was pared by 9 bases and J by 3 bases, with 10 bases of the junction left unmatched. CDR3 length: 15 amino acids. The germline gives CDR1 KGHDR, CDR2 SFDVKD. The CDR3, as DNA: TGTGCCACCGAGCGGGACCCGGGGGGCTACAATGAGCAGTTCTTC. Amino acids: CATERDPGGYNEQFF.

V gene TRBV15 combines with J gene TRBJ2-5; the match to TRBD1 covers 7 bases. CDR3 length: 14 residues. V dropped 5 bases and J dropped 5; count of bases not matched to a gene: 8. The germline V gene has CDR1 LNHNV and CDR2 YYDKDF (reference sequence). The CDR3 loop is CATSLTGAWETQYF. CDR3 coding DNA: TGTGCCACCAGCCTTACAGGGGCCTGGGAGACCCAGTACTTC.

The table lists this clonotype with a few counts. The chain links TRBV5-5 to TRBJ1-1; 8 nucleotides line up with TRBD1. The germline CDR1 and CDR2 sequences are SGHKS and YYEKEE (reference sequence). The trim removed 3 bases at V and 3 bases at J, leaving 13 bases unmatched. CDR3 length equals 17 residues. The CDR3 here is CASSSLGQGAFYTEAFF. The CDR3, as DNA: TGTGCCAGCAGCTCCCTTGGGCAGGGGGCGTTTTACACTGAAGCTTTCTTT.

Note on this clonotype: One base away lies a much larger clone, so this may be a sequencing read error. V and J are TRBV6-5 and TRBJ2-5, with no clear D. Germline V gives CDR1 MNHEY, CDR2 SVGAGI. The CDR3 consists of 12 residues. This CDR3 reads CASSARQETQCF. Here the CDR3 DNA reads TGTGCCAGCAGCGCACGGCAAGAGACCCAGTGCTTC.

This clonotype was recorded a few times. The chain combines TRBV5-1 with TRBJ2-7; 9 bases are shared with TRBD2. Trimming removed 0 bases from V and 1 base from J; junction bases left unmatched: 2. The CDR3 totals 15 residues. Germline CDR1 reads SGHRS; CDR2 reads YFSETQ. CDR3 loop: CASSLEAGGSYEQYV. The CDR3 bases are TGCGCCAGCAGCTTGGAAGCGGGGGGTTCCTACGAGCAGTACGTC.

The chain recombines TRBV29-1 with TRBJ2-1; D is possibly TRBD1 or TRBD2 (5 bases each). Trimming removed 6 bases from V and 4 bases from J, with 13 bases in between. There are 13 residues in the CDR3. CDR1 SQVTM and CDR2 ANQGSEA come from the germline V gene. CDR3 bases: TGCAGCGTCGGGACCGGGTTATACAATGAGCAGTTCTTC. Its translation is CSVGTGLYNEQFF.

The V gene is TRBV12-3 or TRBV12-4, the J gene TRBJ1-2; the D gene is possibly TRBD1 (6 bases). Deletions cut 3 bases from V and 2 bases from J, with 13 bases between. The CDR3 consists of 15 residues. As DNA, the CDR3 is TGTGCCAGCAGTTTCTTTTCAGGGGAAAACTATGGCTACACCTTC. This encodes CASSFFSGENYGYTF.

This clonotype was seen only a few times. The V gene is TRBV12-3 or TRBV12-4, the J gene TRBJ2-2; 8 nucleotides match TRBD2. Trimming at V came to 5 bases and at J to 0 bases, leaving 5 bases not matched to a gene. The CDR3 length is 16 residues. The DNA for the CDR3 is TGTGCCAGCAGTCTACCGGGGGGGACGAACACCGGGGAGCTGTTTTTT. It translates to CASSLPGGTNTGELFF.

J is TRBJ2-6 and V is TRBV5-1; weak D call: TRBD1 (5 bases). Trimming shortened V by 5 bases and J by 1 base, and 16 bases separated the two germline ends. In germline, CDR1 is SGHRS, CDR2 YFSETQ. The CDR3 runs to 17 residues. The CDR3, as DNA: TGCGCCAGCAGTTTCCAGGGTTCCCTTTCTGGGGCCAACGTCCTGACTTTC. Amino acids: CASSFQGSLSGANVLTF.